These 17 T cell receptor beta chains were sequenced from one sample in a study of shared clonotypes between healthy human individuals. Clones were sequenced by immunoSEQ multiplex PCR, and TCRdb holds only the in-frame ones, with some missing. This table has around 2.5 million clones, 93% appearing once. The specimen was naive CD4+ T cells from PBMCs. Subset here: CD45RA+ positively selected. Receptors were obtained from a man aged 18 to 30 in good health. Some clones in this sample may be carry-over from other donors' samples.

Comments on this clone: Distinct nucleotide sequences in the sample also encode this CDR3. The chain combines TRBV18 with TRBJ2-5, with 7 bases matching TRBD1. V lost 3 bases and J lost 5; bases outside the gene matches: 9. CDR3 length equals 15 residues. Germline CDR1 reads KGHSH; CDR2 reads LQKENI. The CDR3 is CASSPRAGGEETQYF. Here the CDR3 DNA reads TGTGCCAGCTCACCTCGGGCAGGGGGTGAGGAGACCCAGTACTTC.

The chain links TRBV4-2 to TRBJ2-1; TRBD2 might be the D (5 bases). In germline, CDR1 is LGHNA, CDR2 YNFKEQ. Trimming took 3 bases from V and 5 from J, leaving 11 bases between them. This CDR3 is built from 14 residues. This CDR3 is CASSQADYDNEQFF. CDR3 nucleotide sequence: TGTGCCAGCAGCCAGGCAGACTATGACAATGAGCAGTTCTTC.

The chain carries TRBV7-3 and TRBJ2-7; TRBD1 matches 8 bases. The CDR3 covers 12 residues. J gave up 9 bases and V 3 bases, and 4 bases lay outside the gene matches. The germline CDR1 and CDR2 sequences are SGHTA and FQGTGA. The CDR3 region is CASSFDRGVQYF. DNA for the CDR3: TGTGCCAGCAGCTTTGACAGGGGTGTGCAGTACTTC. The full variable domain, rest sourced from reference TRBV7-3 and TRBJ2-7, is GAGVSQTPSNKVTEKGKYVELRCDPISGHTALYWYRQSLGQGPEFLIYFQGTGAADDSGLPNDRFFAVRPEGSVSTLKIQRTERGDSAVYLCASSFDRGVQYFGPGTRLTVT.

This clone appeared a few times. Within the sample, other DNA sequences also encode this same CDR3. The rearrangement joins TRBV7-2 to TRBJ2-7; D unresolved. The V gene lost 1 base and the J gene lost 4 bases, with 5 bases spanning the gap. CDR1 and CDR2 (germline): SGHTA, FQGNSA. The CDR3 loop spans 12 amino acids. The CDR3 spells CASSLVGYEQYF. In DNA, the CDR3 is TGTGCCAGCAGCTTAGTAGGGTACGAGCAGTACTTC.

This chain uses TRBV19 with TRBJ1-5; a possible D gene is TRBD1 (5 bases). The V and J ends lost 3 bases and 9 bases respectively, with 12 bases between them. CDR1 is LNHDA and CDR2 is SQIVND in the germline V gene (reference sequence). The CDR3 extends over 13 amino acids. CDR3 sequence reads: CASSIPQGAPQHF. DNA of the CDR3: TGTGCCAGTAGTATCCCCCAGGGAGCGCCCCAGCATTTT.

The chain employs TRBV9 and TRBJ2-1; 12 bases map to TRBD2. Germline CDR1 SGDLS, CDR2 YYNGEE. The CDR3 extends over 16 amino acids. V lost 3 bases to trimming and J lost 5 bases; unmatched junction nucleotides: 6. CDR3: CASSAHTSGRNNEQFF. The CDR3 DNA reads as TGTGCCAGCAGCGCCCACACTAGCGGGAGGAACAATGAGCAGTTCTTC.

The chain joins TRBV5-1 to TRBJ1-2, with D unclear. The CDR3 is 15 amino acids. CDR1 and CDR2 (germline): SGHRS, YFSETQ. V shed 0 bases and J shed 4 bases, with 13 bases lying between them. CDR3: CASSLDRSLRYGYTF. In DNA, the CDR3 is TGCGCCAGCAGCTTGGACCGCAGCTTACGCTATGGCTACACCTTC. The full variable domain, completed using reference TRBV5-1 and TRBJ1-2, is KAGVTQTPRYLIKTRGQQVTLSCSPISGHRSVSWYQQTPGQGLQFLFEYFSETQRNKGNFPGRFSGRQFSNSRSEMNVSTLELGDSALYLCASSLDRSLRYGYTFGSGTRLTVV.

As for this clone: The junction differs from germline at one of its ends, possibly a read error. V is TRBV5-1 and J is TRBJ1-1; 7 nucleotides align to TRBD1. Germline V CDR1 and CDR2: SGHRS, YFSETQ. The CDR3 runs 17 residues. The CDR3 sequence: CASSLGQHPSMNTEAFF. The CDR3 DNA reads TGCGCCAGCAGTTTGGGACAGCACCCTTCCATGAACACTGAAGCTTTCTTT.

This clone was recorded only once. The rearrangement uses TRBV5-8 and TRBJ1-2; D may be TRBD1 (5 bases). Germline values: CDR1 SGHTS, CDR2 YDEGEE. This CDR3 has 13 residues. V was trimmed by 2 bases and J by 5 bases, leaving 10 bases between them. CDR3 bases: TGTGCCAGCAGCTTAAACAGGCTATATGGCTACACCTTC. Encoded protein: CASSLNRLYGYTF.

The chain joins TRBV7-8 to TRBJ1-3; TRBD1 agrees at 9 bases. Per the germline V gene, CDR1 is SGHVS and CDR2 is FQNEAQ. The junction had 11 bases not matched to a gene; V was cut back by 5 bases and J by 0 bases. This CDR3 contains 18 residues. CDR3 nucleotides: TGTGCCAGCAGCAAAGCGGGACAGGGCTATCTCTCTGGAAACACCATATATTTT. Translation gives CASSKAGQGYLSGNTIYF. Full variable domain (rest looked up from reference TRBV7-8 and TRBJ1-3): GAGVSQSPRYKVAKRGQDVALRCDPISGHVSLFWYQQALGQGPEFLTYFQNEAQLDKSGLPSDRFFAERPEGSVSTLKIQRTQQEDSAVYLCASSKAGQGYLSGNTIYFGEGSWLTVV.

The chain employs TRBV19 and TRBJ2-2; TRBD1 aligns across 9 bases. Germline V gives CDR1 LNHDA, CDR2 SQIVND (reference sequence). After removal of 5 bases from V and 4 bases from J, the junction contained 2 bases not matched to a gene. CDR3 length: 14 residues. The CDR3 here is CASSGTGRTGELFF. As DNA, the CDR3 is TGTGCCAGTAGTGGGACAGGGCGCACCGGGGAGCTGTTTTTT.

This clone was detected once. In DNA, the CDR3 is TGTGCCCCCTACCCCTCCGAGCAGTACTTC. Its translation is CAPYPSEQYF. The V and J genes are TRBV9 and TRBJ2-7, with D unclear. The CDR3 has 10 amino acids. The V gene lost 10 bases and the J gene lost 6 bases, with 11 bases spanning the gap. Germline lookup yields CDR1 SGDLS and CDR2 YYNGEE.

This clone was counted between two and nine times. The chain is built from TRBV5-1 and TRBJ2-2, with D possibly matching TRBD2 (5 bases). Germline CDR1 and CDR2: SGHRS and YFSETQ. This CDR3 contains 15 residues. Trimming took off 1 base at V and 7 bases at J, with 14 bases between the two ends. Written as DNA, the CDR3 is TGCGCCAGCAGCTTGTTCGGGGAACGCGGCGGGGAGCTGTTTTTT. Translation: CASSLFGERGGELFF.

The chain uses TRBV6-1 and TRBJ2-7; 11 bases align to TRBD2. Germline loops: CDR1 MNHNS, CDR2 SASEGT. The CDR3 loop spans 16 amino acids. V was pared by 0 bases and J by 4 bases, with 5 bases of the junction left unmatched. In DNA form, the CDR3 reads TGTGCCAGCAGTGAAGCCAGACTAGCGGGGCCTTACGAGCAGTACTTC. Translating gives CASSEARLAGPYEQYF.

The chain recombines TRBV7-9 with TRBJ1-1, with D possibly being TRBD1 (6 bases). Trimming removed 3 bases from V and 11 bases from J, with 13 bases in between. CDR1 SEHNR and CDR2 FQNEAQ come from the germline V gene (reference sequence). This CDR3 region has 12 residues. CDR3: CASSLPGGRAFF. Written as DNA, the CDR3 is TGTGCCAGCAGCTTGCCCGGGGGCAGGGCTTTCTTT.

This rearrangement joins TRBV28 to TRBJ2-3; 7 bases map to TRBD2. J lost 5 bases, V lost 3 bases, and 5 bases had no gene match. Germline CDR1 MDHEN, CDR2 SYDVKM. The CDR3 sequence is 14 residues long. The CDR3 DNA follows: TGTGCCAGCAGTTTTTCGGGGGGTATAGATACGCAGTATTTT. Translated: CASSFSGGIDTQYF. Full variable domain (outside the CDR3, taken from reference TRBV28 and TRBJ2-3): DVKVTQSSRYLVKRTGEKVFLECVQDMDHENMFWYRQDPGLGLRLIYFSYDVKMKEKGDIPEGYSVSREKKERFSLILESASTNQTSMYLCASSFSGGIDTQYFGPGTRLTVL.

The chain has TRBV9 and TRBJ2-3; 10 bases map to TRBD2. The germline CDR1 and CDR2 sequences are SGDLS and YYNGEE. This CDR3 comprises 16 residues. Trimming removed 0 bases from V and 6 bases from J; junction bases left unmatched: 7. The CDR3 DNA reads TGTGCCAGCAGCGTAGGTCCAGCGGGAGGGGAGGATACGCAGTATTTT. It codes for CASSVGPAGGEDTQYF.